The present entry profiles one T cell receptor (beta chain) with its context. Its antigen is not known. V shed 2 bases and J 7 bases; nucleotides not matched to a gene: 8. The CDR3 length is 16 residues. The germline V gene encodes CDR1 SGHTA and CDR2 FQGNSA. The record originates from a study of T cell repertoires in cytomegalovirus infection. Study-level background: Selected CMV epitopes included recently identified HLA-C-restricted ones as well as well-studied HLA-B-restricted ones. Public TCR beta signatures marked donors with CMV infection and the matching HLA.

TCRdb fed the reads into MiXCR, producing one record per CDR3 protein. The sample carries around 770,000 distinct CDR3 sequences, approximately 32% recorded once. Overall study results and limits: Cumulative public TCR beta family frequency identified carriers of CMV plus the relevant HLA. HLA-C-restricted TCR beta clonotypes specific for CMV led the ex vivo response.

This TCR was recovered from a human donor in good health (CMV status not recorded). Some clones in this sample may be carry-over from other donors' samples. V gene TRBV7-2 combines with J gene TRBJ1-6; 7 bases are shared with TRBD1. Material: cultured CD8+ T cells from PBMCs, obtained from culture after CMV antigen stimulation. CDR3 bases: TGTGCCAGCAGCTTATGGCCTGGGACAGCAAATTCACCCCTCCACTTT. Translated: CASSLWPGTANSPLHF.